These 25 T cell receptor beta chains came from one sample sequenced in a study of blood T cell repertoires in COVID-19 (dated by TCRdb to the early 2020s). Receptors were amplified or captured by the immunoSEQ multiplex PCR assay. TCRdb retrieved this table from immuneACCESS and kept in-frame rearrangements only. Not all clones are present; in checked studies, unresolved V genes account for under half, and no reason is known for the remainder. Across this sample there are hundreds of thousands of clones, with over 75% seen only once. The ten most abundant clones make up 9.4% of the sample. The sequencing input was peripheral blood. Receptors were obtained from a man aged 18 to 29 with active or convalescent COVID-19.

The chain carries TRBV15 and TRBJ1-5; tentative D call: TRBD1 (5 bases). The V gene lost 8 bases and the J gene lost 6 bases, with 26 bases spanning the gap. This CDR3 contains 17 residues. Germline assignment: CDR1 LNHNV and CDR2 YYDKDF (reference sequence). CDR3 region: CATSQGAGPLVGQPQHF. CDR3 coding DNA: TGTGCCACCTCCCAAGGGGCAGGGCCCCTGGTGGGTCAGCCCCAGCATTTT.

This clone was observed a handful of times. The rearrangement links TRBV6-1 to TRBJ1-2; D is unclear. Trimming removed 0 bases from V and 8 bases from J, with 13 bases in between. This CDR3 is built from 14 residues. Germline V gene data show CDR1 as MNHNS and CDR2 as SASEGT. The CDR3 DNA reads as TGTGCCAGCAGTGAAGCAACAGCAGAAGTAGGCTACACCTTC. It specifies CASSEATAEVGYTF.

This clone came up a few times. The V and J genes are TRBV27 and TRBJ2-2, with 8 bases aligning to TRBD1. The CDR3 runs to 15 residues. V dropped 5 bases and J dropped 3; count of bases not matched to a gene: 5. CDR1 is MNHEY and CDR2 is SMNVEV in the germline V gene (reference sequence). The CDR3 nucleotides read TGTGCCAGCAGTCCCCGGACAGGGTACACCGGGGAGCTGTTTTTT. Protein: CASSPRTGYTGELFF.

The chain couples TRBV2 to TRBJ1-5; 7 nucleotides match TRBD1. This CDR3 has 14 residues. Germline V gene sequence: CDR1 SNHLY, CDR2 FYNNEI. With 2 bases clipped from V and 7 bases from J, the junction kept 5 bases outside the gene matches. CDR3 protein: CASSEKGAGQPQHF. CDR3 coding DNA: TGTGCCAGCAGTGAAAAGGGGGCTGGGCAGCCCCAGCATTTT. The full variable domain, completed using reference TRBV2 and TRBJ1-5, is EPEVTQTPSHQVTQMGQEVILRCVPISNHLYFYWYRQILGQKVEFLVSFYNNEISEKSEIFDDQFSVERPDGSNFTLKIRSTKLEDSAMYFCASSEKGAGQPQHFGDGTRLSIL.

In regard to this clone: Other DNA variants within this sample encode the same CDR3. The J gene is TRBJ1-2, the V gene TRBV6-1; D might be TRBD1 (6 bases). Trimming removed 1 base at V and 4 bases at J, with 7 bases between. Germline loops: CDR1 MNHNS, CDR2 SASEGT. This CDR3 comprises 13 residues. Written as DNA, the CDR3 is TGTGCCAGCAGTGAAGGGACAGCCTATGGCTACACCTTC. Its protein is CASSEGTAYGYTF.

The chain uses TRBV3-1 (or the pseudogene TRBV3-2) and TRBJ2-7; weak D call: TRBD2 (6 bases). CDR1 and CDR2 (germline): LGHDT, YNNKEL (reference sequence). This CDR3 has 17 residues. V was clipped by 4 bases and J by 5 bases, with 24 bases between them. CDR3 in amino acids: CASSLRPWDWVFHEQYF. The CDR3 DNA follows: TGTGCCAGCAGCCTTCGTCCCTGGGACTGGGTGTTCCACGAGCAGTACTTC.

This clone showed up just a few times. This chain uses TRBV7-9 with TRBJ1-1; TRBD1 matches 9 bases. The CDR3 covers 16 residues. CDR1 and CDR2 from the germline V gene are SEHNR and FQNEAQ (reference sequence). V trimming: 5 bases; J trimming: 0 bases; junction bases outside the gene matches: 7. The DNA of the CDR3 is TGTGCCAGCAGCCTTTCGGACAGGGGATTGAACACTGAAGCTTTCTTT. Its protein product is CASSLSDRGLNTEAFF.

This rearrangement joins TRBV9 to TRBJ1-2; 7 positions agree with TRBD1. The junction had 13 bases not matched to a gene; V was cut back by 2 bases and J by 6 bases. The CDR3 extends over 16 amino acids. Germline CDR1 and CDR2: SGDLS and YYNGEE. The CDR3 coding sequence is TGTGCCAGCAGCGTCCTAAACTCAGGGGGGAGAGATGGCTACACCTTC. Amino acid sequence: CASSVLNSGGRDGYTF.

V and J are TRBV4-2 and TRBJ1-2, with D uncertain. The germline V gene encodes CDR1 LGHNA and CDR2 YNFKEQ. The CDR3 covers 14 residues. V shed 1 base and J shed 3 bases, with 9 bases lying between them. The CDR3 region has the DNA TGTGCCAGCAGCCAAGTGGGCATCGACTATGGCTACACCTTC. Translation: CASSQVGIDYGYTF.

The genes are TRBV13 and TRBJ2-7; D perhaps matches TRBD1 (6 bases). The CDR3 runs 14 residues. The germline V and J ends were trimmed by 0 bases and 2 bases, with 8 bases remaining between them. Germline-derived CDR1 and CDR2 are PRHDT and FYEKMQ (reference sequence). CDR3 coding DNA: TGTGCCAGCAGCTTAGGAGGACAGACCTACGAGCAGTACTTC. Translation: CASSLGGQTYEQYF.

This chain links TRBV6-2 or TRBV6-3 with TRBJ1-1; D ambiguous. The CDR3 is 13 residues long. Germline CDR1 MNHEY, CDR2 SVGEGT. V lost 2 bases and J lost 5, with 9 bases in between. This CDR3 reads CASSYERGTEAFF. In DNA, the CDR3 is TGTGCCAGCAGTTACGAGAGAGGTACTGAAGCTTTCTTT.

The V gene is TRBV6-4, the J gene TRBJ2-1; 8 bases match TRBD2. V was clipped by 3 bases and J by 9 bases; unmatched bases: 4. The germline gives CDR1 MRHNA, CDR2 SNTAGT. The CDR3 loop spans 13 amino acids. The CDR3 sequence is CASSEEAGGEQFF. CDR3 sequence (DNA): TGTGCCAGCAGTGAAGAGGCGGGAGGTGAGCAGTTCTTC.

The chain employs TRBV12-3 or TRBV12-4 and TRBJ2-7; 8 bases align to TRBD1. V lost 5 bases to trimming and J lost 6 bases; unmatched junction nucleotides: 3. CDR3 length: 12 amino acids. The CDR3 is CASSPGGGEQYF. Written as DNA, the CDR3 is TGTGCCAGCAGTCCAGGGGGCGGCGAGCAGTACTTC.

V is TRBV12-5 and J is TRBJ2-5, with D perhaps matching TRBD1 (6 bases). V lost 4 bases, J lost 3 bases, and 12 bases lay in between. The CDR3 consists of 14 residues. Germline-derived CDR1 and CDR2 are LGHNT and FRNRAP. CDR3 region: CASGSGQPKETQYF. The CDR3, as DNA: TGTGCTAGTGGTTCCGGACAGCCGAAAGAGACCCAGTACTTC.

The chain joins TRBV7-9 to TRBJ1-1, with TRBD1 as a possible D gene (6 bases). Trimming stripped 4 bases from V and 2 bases from J, with 11 bases between. CDR3 size: 14 residues. Looked up from germline, CDR1 is SEHNR and CDR2 is FQNEAQ (reference sequence). The CDR3 reads CASSWGTPNTEAFF. The CDR3 nucleotides read TGTGCCAGCAGCTGGGGGACACCTAACACTGAAGCTTTCTTT.

The chain combines TRBV18 with TRBJ1-3; perhaps TRBD1 as D (5 bases). Trimming took 1 base from V and 2 from J, leaving 9 bases between them. Germline CDR1 is KGHSH and CDR2 is LQKENI. The CDR3 runs to 15 residues. In DNA, the CDR3 is TGTGCCAGCTCACCACAGGGGTCAACTGGAAACACCATATATTTT. Protein sequence: CASSPQGSTGNTIYF.

The J gene is TRBJ1-1, the V gene TRBV13; D is possibly TRBD1 (5 bases). The CDR3 extends over 15 amino acids. Per the germline V gene, CDR1 is PRHDT and CDR2 is FYEKMQ (reference sequence). V lost 8 bases and J lost 5, with 21 bases in between. The CDR3 DNA is TGTGCCAGCCATATCACCAGGGTAGGTGGTACTGAAGCTTTCTTT. Its protein is CASHITRVGGTEAFF. Variable domain in full (rest from reference TRBV13 and TRBJ1-1): AAGVIQSPRHLIKEKRETATLKCYPIPRHDTVYWYQQGPGQDPQFLISFYEKMQSDKGSIPDRFSAQQFSDYHSELNMSSLELGDSALYFCASHITRVGGTEAFFGQGTRLTVV.

This chain's CDR3 is CASSPDVTGGSNEKLFF. In nucleotides, the CDR3 is TGTGCCAGCAGCCCGGATGTGACAGGGGGGTCTAATGAAAAACTGTTTTTT. The chain joins TRBV5-6 to TRBJ1-4; 9 nucleotides match TRBD1. V trimming: 4 bases; J trimming: 3 bases; junction bases outside the gene matches: 10. The length of the CDR3 is 17 residues. Per germline, CDR1 SGHDT and CDR2 YYEEEE. Drawing the rest from reference TRBV5-6 and TRBJ1-4, the complete variable domain is DAGVTQSPTHLIKTRGQQVTLRCSPKSGHDTVSWYQQALGQGPQFIFQYYEEEERQRGNFPDRFSGHQFPNYSSELNVNALLLGDSALYLCASSPDVTGGSNEKLFFGSGTQLSVL.

The chain links TRBV14 to TRBJ2-3; TRBD1 matches 7 bases. V gave up 4 bases and J gave up 0 bases; unmatched junction bases: 7. The CDR3 consists of 16 residues. Germline V gene sequence: CDR1 SGHDN, CDR2 FVKESK. The CDR3 region has the DNA TGTGCCAGCAGCCCTGGGGGACAGCTAAGCACAGATACGCAGTATTTT. Protein sequence: CASSPGGQLSTDTQYF.

The chain uses TRBV7-2 and TRBJ2-1; D is unclear. CDR3 length: 17 residues. Germline V gene lookup returns CDR1 SGHTA and CDR2 FQGNSA. Trimming shortened V by 4 bases and J by 6 bases, and 22 bases separated the two germline ends. The CDR3 region has the DNA TGTGCCAGCAGCTCCCCCCCAAGGCCGGAGTTCTTCAATGAGCAGTTCTTC. This translates into CASSSPPRPEFFNEQFF.

The chain employs TRBV6-1 and TRBJ2-2, with 9 bases that match TRBD2. J was trimmed by 4 bases and V by 1 base; bases with no gene match: 10. Germline V CDR1 and CDR2: MNHNS, SASEGT. The CDR3 sequence is 18 residues long. In DNA form, the CDR3 reads TGTGCCAGCAGTGAAGTTTCCGCGGGGGGGCATGTCACCGGGGAGCTGTTTTTT. The encoded protein is CASSEVSAGGHVTGELFF.

The chain has TRBV15 and TRBJ2-7; D possibly corresponds to TRBD1 (5 bases). The CDR3 loop spans 16 amino acids. Germline V gene data show CDR1 as LNHNV and CDR2 as YYDKDF (reference sequence). V was shortened by 1 base and J by 3 bases, with 16 bases between the two germline ends. The CDR3 region is CATSRAPMGPNYEQYF. In DNA form, the CDR3 reads TGTGCCACCAGCAGAGCGCCGATGGGGCCAAACTACGAGCAGTACTTC.

The genes are TRBV27 and TRBJ1-1; no clear D. The CDR3 totals 12 residues. Germline V gene lookup returns CDR1 MNHEY and CDR2 SMNVEV (reference sequence). V shed 6 bases and J shed 8 bases, with 13 bases lying between them. CDR3 in DNA: TGTGCCAGCAGCTCCGGGTCCCAGGAAGCTTTCTTT. Amino acids: CASSSGSQEAFF.

V usage is TRBV15 and J usage is TRBJ1-4; D remains ambiguous. Germline assignment: CDR1 LNHNV and CDR2 YYDKDF (reference sequence). This CDR3 has 12 amino acids. Trimming removed 0 bases at V and 12 bases at J, with 8 bases between. The CDR3 here is CATSRDFGELFF. DNA for the CDR3: TGTGCCACCAGCAGAGATTTCGGGGAACTGTTTTTT.

This chain links TRBV20-1 with TRBJ1-1; D is uncertain. This CDR3 spans 13 amino acids. Germline V gene lookup returns CDR1 DFQATT and CDR2 SNEGSKA (reference sequence). V shed 3 bases and J shed 0 bases, with 8 bases lying between them. This CDR3 is CSASSQLNTEAFF. Written as DNA, the CDR3 is TGCAGTGCTAGTTCGCAGTTGAACACTGAAGCTTTCTTT.